This TCR beta chain was captured in a study of T cell changes during pregnancy in multiple sclerosis. Data came from immunoSEQ multiplex PCR; TCRdb stores just in-frame clones and leaves some out. The sample includes around 42,000 clones, 90% to 95% seen only once; the top ten take roughly 0.75%. The ends lost 4 bases at V and 4 bases at J; junction bases unmatched: 7. The germline V gene encodes CDR1 MNHEY and CDR2 SMNVEV (reference sequence). The CDR3 runs 17 residues. The starting material was CD4+ T cells from peripheral blood mononuclear cells, obtained before pregnancy. The TCR originated in a female donor with multiple sclerosis, enrolled in a pregnancy study. The V call is TRBV27, the J call TRBJ2-3, with 14 nucleotides matching TRBD2. The CDR3: CASSSPGLAGVADTQYF. The CDR3 nucleotides read TGTGCCAGCAGTTCGCCGGGACTAGCGGGGGTCGCAGATACGCAGTATTTT.